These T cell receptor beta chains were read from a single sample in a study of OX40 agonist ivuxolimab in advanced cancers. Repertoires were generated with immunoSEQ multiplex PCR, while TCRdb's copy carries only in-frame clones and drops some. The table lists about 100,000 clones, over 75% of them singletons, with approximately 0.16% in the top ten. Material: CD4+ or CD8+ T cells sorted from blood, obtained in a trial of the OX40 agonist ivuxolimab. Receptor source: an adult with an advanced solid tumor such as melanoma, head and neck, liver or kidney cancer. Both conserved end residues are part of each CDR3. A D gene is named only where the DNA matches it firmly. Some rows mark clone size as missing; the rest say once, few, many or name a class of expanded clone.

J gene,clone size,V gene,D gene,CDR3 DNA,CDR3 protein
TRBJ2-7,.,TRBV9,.,TGTGCCAGCAGCCTCGAGGGGGGTGCCTACGAGCAGTACTTC,CASSLEGGAYEQYF
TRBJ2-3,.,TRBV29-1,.,TGCAGCGTTGATGGCAGGGGCGCAGATACGCAGTATTTT,CSVDGRGADTQYF
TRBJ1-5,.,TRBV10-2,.,TGCGCCAGCGGGGAGGATCAGCCCCAGCATTTT,CASGEDQPQHF
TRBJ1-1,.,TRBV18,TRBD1,TGTGCCAGCTCTATAAGACAGGGTTCAGCTTTCTTT,CASSIRQGSAFF
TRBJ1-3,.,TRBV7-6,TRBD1,TGTGCCAGCAGCTTAGGGACCGGGACAGGGTTCTCTGGAAACACCATATATTTT,CASSLGTGTGFSGNTIYF
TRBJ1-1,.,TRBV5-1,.,TGCGCCAGCAGCATACTCAGGAACACTGAAGCTTTCTTT,CASSILRNTEAFF
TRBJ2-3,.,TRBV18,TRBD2,TGTGCCAGCTCACCACTAGCGGGAGGTCTTGATACGCAGTATTTT,CASSPLAGGLDTQYF
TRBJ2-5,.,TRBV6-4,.,TGTGCCAGCAGTGGGGATGAGGGAGAGACCCAGTACTTC,CASSGDEGETQYF
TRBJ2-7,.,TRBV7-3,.,TGTGCCAGCAGCTTAACCCCGGGGACCCTCTCCGAGCAGTACTTC,CASSLTPGTLSEQYF
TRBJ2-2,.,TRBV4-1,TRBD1,TGCGCCAGCAGCCAAGATTCCACCGGGACAGTGAACACCGGGGAGCTGTTTTTT,CASSQDSTGTVNTGELFF
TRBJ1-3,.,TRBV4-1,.,TGCGCCAGCAGCCAAGTCGCGACGGATTCTGGAAACACCATATATTTT,CASSQVATDSGNTIYF
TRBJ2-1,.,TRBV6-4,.,TGTGCCAGCAGTCTGGCGGGCACGGCGAACAATGAGCAGTTCTTC,CASSLAGTANNEQFF
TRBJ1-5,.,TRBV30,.,TGTGCCTGGAGTGTATTGGGGGGCAATCAGCCCCAGCATTTT,CAWSVLGGNQPQHF
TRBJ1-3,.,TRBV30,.,TGTGCCTGGAGGGACTTCTCCTCTGGAAACACCATATATTTT,CAWRDFSSGNTIYF
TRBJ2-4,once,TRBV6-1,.,TGTGCCAGCAGTGAGGCGTTGCGGGAGCTAGCCAGGGGAAACATTCAGTACTTC,CASSEALRELARGNIQYF
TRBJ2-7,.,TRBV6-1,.,TGTGCCAGCAGGAGACTAAACTACGAGCAGTACTTC,CASRRLNYEQYF
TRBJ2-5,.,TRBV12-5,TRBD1,TGTGCTAGTGGTTTGGGACAGGGTTCAGAGACCCAGTACTTC,CASGLGQGSETQYF
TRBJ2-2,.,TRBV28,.,TGTGCCAGCAGTCCTATGACAGGCGCGAACACCGGGGAGCTGTTTTTT,CASSPMTGANTGELFF
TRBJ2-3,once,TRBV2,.,TGTGCCAGCATATTCAGGACCTCCTTGGCAGATACGCAGTATTTT,CASIFRTSLADTQYF